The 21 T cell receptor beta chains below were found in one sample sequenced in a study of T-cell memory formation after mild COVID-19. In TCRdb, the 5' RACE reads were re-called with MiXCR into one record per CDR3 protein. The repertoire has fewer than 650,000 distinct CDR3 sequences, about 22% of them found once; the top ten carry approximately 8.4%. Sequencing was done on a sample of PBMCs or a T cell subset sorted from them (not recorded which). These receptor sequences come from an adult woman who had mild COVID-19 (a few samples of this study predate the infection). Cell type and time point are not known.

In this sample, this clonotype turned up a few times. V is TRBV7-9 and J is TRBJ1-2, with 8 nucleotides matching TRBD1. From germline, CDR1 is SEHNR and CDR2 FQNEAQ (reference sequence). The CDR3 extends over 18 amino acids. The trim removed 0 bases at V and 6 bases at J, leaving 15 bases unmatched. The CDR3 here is CASSLAAKWTGKVDGYTF. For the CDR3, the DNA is TGTGCCAGCAGCTTAGCAGCCAAATGGACAGGGAAGGTGGATGGCTACACCTTC.

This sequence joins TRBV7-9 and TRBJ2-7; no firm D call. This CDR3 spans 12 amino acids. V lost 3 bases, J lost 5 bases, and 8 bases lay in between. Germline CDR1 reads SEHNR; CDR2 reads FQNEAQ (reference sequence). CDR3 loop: CASSFGENEQYF. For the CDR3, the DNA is TGTGCCAGCAGCTTTGGTGAGAACGAGCAGTACTTC.

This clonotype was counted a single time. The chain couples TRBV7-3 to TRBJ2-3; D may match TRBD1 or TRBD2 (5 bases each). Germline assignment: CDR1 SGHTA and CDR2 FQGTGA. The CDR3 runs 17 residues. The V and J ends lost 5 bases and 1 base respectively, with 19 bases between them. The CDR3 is CASSPQEEASGTDTQYF. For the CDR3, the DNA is TGTGCCAGCAGCCCACAGGAGGAAGCGTCTGGCACAGATACGCAGTATTTT.

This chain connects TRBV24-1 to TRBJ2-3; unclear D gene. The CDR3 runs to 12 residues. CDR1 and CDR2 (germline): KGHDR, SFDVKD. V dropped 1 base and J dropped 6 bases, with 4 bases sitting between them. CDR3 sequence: CATSDFADTQYF. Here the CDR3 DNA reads TGTGCCACCAGTGATTTTGCGGATACGCAGTATTTT.

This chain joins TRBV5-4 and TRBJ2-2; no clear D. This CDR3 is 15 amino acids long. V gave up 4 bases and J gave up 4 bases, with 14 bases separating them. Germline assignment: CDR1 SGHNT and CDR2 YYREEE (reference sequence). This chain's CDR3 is CASSLGRSSTGELFF. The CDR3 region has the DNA TGTGCCAGCAGCCTGGGAAGGTCTTCCACCGGGGAGCTGTTTTTT.

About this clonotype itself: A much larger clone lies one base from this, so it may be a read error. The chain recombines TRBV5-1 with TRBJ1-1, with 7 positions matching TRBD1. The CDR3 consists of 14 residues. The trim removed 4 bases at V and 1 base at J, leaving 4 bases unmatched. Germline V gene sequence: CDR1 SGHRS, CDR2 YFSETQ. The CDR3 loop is CASSPQGENTEAFF. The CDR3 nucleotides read TGCGCCAGCAGCCCTCAGGGGGAGAACACTGAAGCTTTCTTT.

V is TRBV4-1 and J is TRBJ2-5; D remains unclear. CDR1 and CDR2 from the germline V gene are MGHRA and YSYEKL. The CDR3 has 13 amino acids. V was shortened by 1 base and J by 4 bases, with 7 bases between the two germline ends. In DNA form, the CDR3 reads TGCGCCAGCAGCCAAGGGGGTGCAGAGACCCAGTACTTC. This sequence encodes CASSQGGAETQYF.

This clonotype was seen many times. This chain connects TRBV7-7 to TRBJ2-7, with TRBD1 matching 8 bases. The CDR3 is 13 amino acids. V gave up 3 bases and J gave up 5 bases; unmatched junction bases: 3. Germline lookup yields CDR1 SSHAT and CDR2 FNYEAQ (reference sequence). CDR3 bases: TGTGCCAGCAGCTTCGCGGACAGGGACGAGCAGTACTTC. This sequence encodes CASSFADRDEQYF.

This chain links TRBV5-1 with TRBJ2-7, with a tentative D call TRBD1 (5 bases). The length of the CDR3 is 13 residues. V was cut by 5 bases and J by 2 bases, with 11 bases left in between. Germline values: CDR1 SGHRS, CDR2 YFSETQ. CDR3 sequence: CASRQGSPYEQYF. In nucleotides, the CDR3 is TGCGCCAGCAGGCAGGGAAGCCCCTACGAGCAGTACTTC.

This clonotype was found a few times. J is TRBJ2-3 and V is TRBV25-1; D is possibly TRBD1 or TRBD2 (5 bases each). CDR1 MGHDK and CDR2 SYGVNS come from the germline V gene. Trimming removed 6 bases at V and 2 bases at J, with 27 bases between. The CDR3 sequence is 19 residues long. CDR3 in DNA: TGTGCCAGCAGCGTCGTTGTGGGGGAGAGCGCCCCAGACACAGATACGCAGTATTTT. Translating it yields CASSVVVGESAPDTDTQYF.

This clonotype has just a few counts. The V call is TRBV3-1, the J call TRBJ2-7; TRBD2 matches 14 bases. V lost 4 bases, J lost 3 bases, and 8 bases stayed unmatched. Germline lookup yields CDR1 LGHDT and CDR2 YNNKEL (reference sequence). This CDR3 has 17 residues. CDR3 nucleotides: TGTGCCAGCAGCCCAGGGACTAGCGGGAGCTGGAACTACGAGCAGTACTTC. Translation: CASSPGTSGSWNYEQYF.

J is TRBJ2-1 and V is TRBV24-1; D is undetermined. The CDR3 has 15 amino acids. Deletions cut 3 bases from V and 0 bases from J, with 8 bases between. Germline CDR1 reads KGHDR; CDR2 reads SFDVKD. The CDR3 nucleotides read TGTGCCACCAGTGATCGGTATAGCTCCTACAATGAGCAGTTCTTC. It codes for CATSDRYSSYNEQFF.

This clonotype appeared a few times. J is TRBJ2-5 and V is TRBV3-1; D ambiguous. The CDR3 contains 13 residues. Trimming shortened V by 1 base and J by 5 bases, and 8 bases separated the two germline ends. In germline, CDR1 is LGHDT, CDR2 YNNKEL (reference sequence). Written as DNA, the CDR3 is TGTGCCAGCAGCCAAGTAGCTGAGGAGACCCAGTACTTC. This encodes CASSQVAEETQYF.

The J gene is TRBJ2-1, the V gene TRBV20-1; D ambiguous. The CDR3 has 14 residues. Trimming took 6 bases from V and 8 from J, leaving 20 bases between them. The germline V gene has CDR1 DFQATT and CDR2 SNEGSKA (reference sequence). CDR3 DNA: TGCAGTGCCGTTCCCCCCAGTCGGCTCGATGAGCAGTTCTTC. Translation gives CSAVPPSRLDEQFF.

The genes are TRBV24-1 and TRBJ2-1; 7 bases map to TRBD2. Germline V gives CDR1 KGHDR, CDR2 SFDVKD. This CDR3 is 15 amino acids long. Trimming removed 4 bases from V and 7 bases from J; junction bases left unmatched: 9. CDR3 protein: CATSEDRTRRNEQFF. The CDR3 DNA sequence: TGTGCCACCAGTGAAGACCGGACTAGGAGGAATGAGCAGTTCTTC.

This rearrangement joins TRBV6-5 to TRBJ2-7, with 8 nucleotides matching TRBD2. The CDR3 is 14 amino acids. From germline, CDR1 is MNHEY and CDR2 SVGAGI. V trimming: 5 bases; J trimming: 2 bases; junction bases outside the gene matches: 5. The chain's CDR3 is CASSSPAGAYEQYF. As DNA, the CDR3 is TGTGCCAGCAGTAGCCCAGCGGGGGCCTACGAGCAGTACTTC.

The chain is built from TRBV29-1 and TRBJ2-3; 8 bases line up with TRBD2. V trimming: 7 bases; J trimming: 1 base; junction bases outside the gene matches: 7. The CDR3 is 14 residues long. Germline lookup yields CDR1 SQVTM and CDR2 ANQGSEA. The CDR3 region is CSAAGGQGTDTQYF. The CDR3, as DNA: TGCAGCGCTGCGGGGGGCCAGGGCACAGATACGCAGTATTTT.

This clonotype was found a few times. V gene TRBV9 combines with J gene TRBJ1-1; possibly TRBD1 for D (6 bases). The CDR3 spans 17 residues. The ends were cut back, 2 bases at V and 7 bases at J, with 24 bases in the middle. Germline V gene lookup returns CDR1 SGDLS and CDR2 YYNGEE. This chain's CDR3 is CASSVPKEVGGVGEAFF. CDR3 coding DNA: TGTGCCAGCAGCGTTCCCAAGGAGGTCGGGGGCGTCGGTGAAGCTTTCTTT.

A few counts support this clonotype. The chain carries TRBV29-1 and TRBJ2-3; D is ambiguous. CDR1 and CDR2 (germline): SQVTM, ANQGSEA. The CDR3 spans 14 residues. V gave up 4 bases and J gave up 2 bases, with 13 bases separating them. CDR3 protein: CSVGRNSITDTQYF. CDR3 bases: TGCAGCGTTGGACGGAATTCCATCACAGATACGCAGTATTTT.

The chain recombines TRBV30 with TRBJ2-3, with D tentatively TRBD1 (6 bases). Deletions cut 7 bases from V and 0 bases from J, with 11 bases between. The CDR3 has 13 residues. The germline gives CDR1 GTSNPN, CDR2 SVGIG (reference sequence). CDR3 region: CASKQGSTDTQYF. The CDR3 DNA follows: TGTGCCTCAAAACAGGGAAGCACAGATACGCAGTATTTT. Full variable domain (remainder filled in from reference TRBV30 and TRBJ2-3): SQTIHQWPATLVQPVGSPLSLECTVEGTSNPNLYWYRQAAGRGLQLLFYSVGIGQISSEVPQNLSASRPQDRQFILSSKKLLLSDSGFYLCASKQGSTDTQYFGPGTRLTVL.

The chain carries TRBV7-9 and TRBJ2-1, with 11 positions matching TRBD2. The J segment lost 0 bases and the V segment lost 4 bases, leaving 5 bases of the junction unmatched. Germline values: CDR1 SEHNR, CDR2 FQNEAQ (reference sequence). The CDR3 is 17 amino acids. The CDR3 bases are TGTGCCAGCAGCTCGCTTACTAGCGGGAGCTCCTACAATGAGCAGTTCTTC. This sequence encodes CASSSLTSGSSYNEQFF. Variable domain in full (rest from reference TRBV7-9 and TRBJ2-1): DTGVSQNPRHKITKRGQNVTFRCDPISEHNRLYWYRQTLGQGPEFLTYFQNEAQLEKSRLLSDRFSAERPKGSFSTLEIQRTEQGDSAMYLCASSSLTSGSSYNEQFFGPGTRLTVL.